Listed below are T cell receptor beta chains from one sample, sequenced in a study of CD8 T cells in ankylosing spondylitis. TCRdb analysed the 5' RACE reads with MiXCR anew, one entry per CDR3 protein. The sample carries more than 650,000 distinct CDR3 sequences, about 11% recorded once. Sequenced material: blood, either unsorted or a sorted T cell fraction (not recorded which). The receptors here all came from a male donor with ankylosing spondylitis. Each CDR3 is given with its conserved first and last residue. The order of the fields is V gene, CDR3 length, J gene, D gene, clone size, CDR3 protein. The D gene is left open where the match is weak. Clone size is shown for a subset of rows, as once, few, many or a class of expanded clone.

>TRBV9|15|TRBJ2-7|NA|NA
CASSRGTTVSYEQYF
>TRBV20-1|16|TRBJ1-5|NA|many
CSARHHTAAYNQPQHF
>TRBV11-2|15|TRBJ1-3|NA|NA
CASSRGGDSGNTIYF
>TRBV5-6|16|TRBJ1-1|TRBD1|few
CASSQWTGGVNTEAFF
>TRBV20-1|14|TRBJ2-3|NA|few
CSANPWMGPDTQYF
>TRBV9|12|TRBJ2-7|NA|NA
CASSVGRDKQYF
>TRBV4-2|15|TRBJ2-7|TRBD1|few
CASSQPGQGGWEQYF
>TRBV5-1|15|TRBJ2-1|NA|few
CASSRSTGDYNEQFF
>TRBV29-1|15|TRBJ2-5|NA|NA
CSAPVGRAFQETQYF
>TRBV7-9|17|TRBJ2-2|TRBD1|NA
CASSLPTGTANTGELFF
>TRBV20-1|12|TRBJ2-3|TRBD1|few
CSARDGTVTQYF
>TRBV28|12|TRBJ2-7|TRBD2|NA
CASTPGGTPQYF
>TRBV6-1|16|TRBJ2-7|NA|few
CASSGDSRASFYEQYF
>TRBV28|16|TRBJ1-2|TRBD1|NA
CASSPGQGEANYGYTF
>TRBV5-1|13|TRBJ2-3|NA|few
CASSLEFLDTQYF
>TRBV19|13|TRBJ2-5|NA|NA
CASSIVGQETQYF